Listed below are T cell receptor beta chains from one sample, sequenced in a study of blood T cell repertoires in COVID-19. Assay used: immunoSEQ multiplex PCR; TCRdb lists only in-frame clones, some missing. The sample shows over 400,000 clones, approximately 85% of them seen only once. Sequences were obtained from peripheral blood. These receptors were collected from a human donor in a cohort sampled during active COVID-19. The CDR3 runs from the conserved cysteine through the conserved F or W.

v_gene: TRBV7-8
CDR3aa: CASHSASGTGELFF

v_gene: TRBV20-1
CDR3aa: CSVNFQETQYF

v_gene: TRBV7-2
CDR3aa: CASSRAGGGGATDTQYF

v_gene: TRBV9
CDR3aa: CASSLGTANTEAFF

v_gene: TRBV19
CDR3aa: CASSLGANYGYTF

v_gene: TRBV27
CDR3aa: CASSFSGGLSMNTEAFF

v_gene: TRBV7-3
CDR3aa: CASSFGTSGSQVPNEQFF

v_gene: TRBV19
CDR3aa: CASSIVASGSYNEQFF

v_gene: TRBV4-2
CDR3aa: CASSQRSGRRGEQYF

v_gene: TRBV6-1
CDR3aa: CASSEGQGNTEAFF

v_gene: TRBV11-2
CDR3aa: CASSLGYEDTIYF

v_gene: TRBV24-1
CDR3aa: CATSDPGDYWGTDTQYF

v_gene: TRBV19
CDR3aa: CASSADRNRFYGYTF

v_gene: TRBV28
CDR3aa: CASSLGRGGQPQHF

v_gene: TRBV2
CDR3aa: CASSVGSPLTVYQPQHF

v_gene: TRBV7-2
CDR3aa: CASSFRTGSTTEAFF

v_gene: TRBV4-3
CDR3aa: CASSQDELVSSGNTIYF

v_gene: TRBV19
CDR3aa: CASSILGAGNQPQHF

v_gene: TRBV2
CDR3aa: CANLGGGTDTQYF

v_gene: TRBV5-8
CDR3aa: CASSLARSGYNEQFF

v_gene: TRBV9
CDR3aa: CCGEGSYNSPLHF

v_gene: TRBV6-5
CDR3aa: CASSSRVGGYTF

v_gene: TRBV7-2
CDR3aa: CASTPSGKAYEQYF

v_gene: TRBV30
CDR3aa: CAWSHGVGSGGNTIYF

v_gene: TRBV19
CDR3aa: CASSAQTSDNEQFF

v_gene: TRBV9
CDR3aa: CASSVNSFSYEQYF

v_gene: TRBV5-6
CDR3aa: CASSSWTGVGLVNTEAFF

v_gene: TRBV18
CDR3aa: CASSRVTSPGELFF

v_gene: TRBV11-1
CDR3aa: CASSETGVAGANVLTF

v_gene: TRBV2
CDR3aa: CASSEGVQGDQETQYF

v_gene: TRBV7-8
CDR3aa: CASSPLDREPEDTQYF

v_gene: TRBV30
CDR3aa: CAWSVQGAYYGYTF

v_gene: TRBV15
CDR3aa: CATSTLRLPVVF

v_gene: TRBV7-2
CDR3aa: CASSLVPAGYNGEQFF

v_gene: TRBV6-5
CDR3aa: CASSLQGASTEAFF

v_gene: TRBV27
CDR3aa: CASRPGQNSNQPQHF

v_gene: TRBV11-2
CDR3aa: CASSFFRTYGYTF

v_gene: TRBV18
CDR3aa: CASSRGLAGEGEQYF

v_gene: TRBV19
CDR3aa: CASSLGGSGANVLTF

v_gene: TRBV7-9
CDR3aa: CASSLEGVGNTEAFF

v_gene: TRBV6-5
CDR3aa: CASTSSYNSPLHF

v_gene: TRBV5-1
CDR3aa: CASSAGTGRGNEKLFF